Only a few counts were recorded for the clone carrying this T cell receptor beta chain. What it binds is unknown. Trimming removed 1 base at V and 4 bases at J, with 10 bases between. The germline gives CDR1 SGHVS, CDR2 FQNEAQ. This CDR3 has 15 residues. From 5'RACE with constant-segment primers came TCR alpha and TCR beta cDNA libraries that carried sample barcodes and UMIs. Via MiXCR, TCRdb re-called the 5' RACE reads, giving one row per CDR3 protein. The table lists a few hundred thousand distinct CDR3 sequences, over 9% of them singletons. This sample is drawn from a study of T-cell memory formation after mild COVID-19. Turning to the study itself: Largely donor-specific sequence clusters came from two donors. Study-level points and caveats: The study detected some responding clones in pre-infection memory, suggesting cross-reactive memory joined. CD4+ contracting clones were found mainly in CM and EM, and CD8+ ones in EMRA.

This TCR derives from a man aged 18 to 29 who had mild COVID-19 (a few samples of this study predate the infection). Cell type and time point are not known. The material sequenced was PBMCs or a T cell subset sorted from them (not recorded which). This rearrangement joins TRBV7-8 to TRBJ1-4; D is uncertain. In DNA form, the CDR3 reads TGTGCCAGCAGCTTAGGGGCAGAACTTAATGAAAAACTGTTTTTT. Translated: CASSLGAELNEKLFF.